This T cell receptor beta chain came from a study of T cell responses to AZD1222 COVID-19 vaccine. Sequenced by immunoSEQ multiplex PCR; TCRdb stores in-frame clones only, minus some. The sample contains approximately 130,000 clones, approximately 86% of which appear only once. V was shortened by 4 bases and J by 3 bases, with 7 bases between the two germline ends. The CDR3 is made up of 12 amino acids. Germline V gives CDR1 SEHNR, CDR2 FQNEAQ (reference sequence). Worth noting for this clone: Other nucleotide sequences in the sample specify the same CDR3.

This TCR was recovered from an adult who received the AZD1222 COVID-19 vaccine. The sequenced sample was peripheral blood, obtained 28 days after the second AZD1222 dose. The chain carries TRBV7-9 and TRBJ2-7, with D perhaps matching TRBD1 (5 bases). The CDR3 protein is CASSSQGYEQYF. CDR3 in DNA: TGTGCCAGCAGCTCTCAGGGCTACGAGCAGTACTTC.